This TCR beta chain was identified in a study of shared clonotypes between healthy human individuals. Points from the study as a whole: Non-shared clonotypes were found to have lower generation probabilities than the clonotypes that were shared by all four of the sorted-subset donors. It was expected that sequencing depth would affect clonotype sharing among donors.

Of note for this clone: Its matching antigen is unknown.

V dropped 1 base and J dropped 9 bases, with 9 bases sitting between them. CDR1 is SEHNR, CDR2 FQNEAQ, per germline (reference sequence). CDR3 length equals 12 residues. Among the donors, all were Caucasian adults who lived in Nashville, Tennessee. Splitting of CD4+ cells produced CD45RA+ naive and CD45RA-negative memory subsets. Using immunoSEQ multiplex PCR, the repertoire was profiled, and TCRdb retains in-frame clones only, with some absent. Of approximately 2.5 million clones listed, 93% are singletons. This TCR was recovered from a young man in good health. Some clones in this sample may be carry-over from other donors' samples. The J gene is TRBJ1-1, the V gene TRBV7-9; no definite D call. Sequencing was performed on naive CD4+ T cells from PBMCs. Subset described: CD45RA+ positively selected. The chain's CDR3 is CASSLEAGKAFF. CDR3 DNA sequence: TGTGCCAGCAGCTTAGAGGCAGGAAAAGCTTTCTTT.